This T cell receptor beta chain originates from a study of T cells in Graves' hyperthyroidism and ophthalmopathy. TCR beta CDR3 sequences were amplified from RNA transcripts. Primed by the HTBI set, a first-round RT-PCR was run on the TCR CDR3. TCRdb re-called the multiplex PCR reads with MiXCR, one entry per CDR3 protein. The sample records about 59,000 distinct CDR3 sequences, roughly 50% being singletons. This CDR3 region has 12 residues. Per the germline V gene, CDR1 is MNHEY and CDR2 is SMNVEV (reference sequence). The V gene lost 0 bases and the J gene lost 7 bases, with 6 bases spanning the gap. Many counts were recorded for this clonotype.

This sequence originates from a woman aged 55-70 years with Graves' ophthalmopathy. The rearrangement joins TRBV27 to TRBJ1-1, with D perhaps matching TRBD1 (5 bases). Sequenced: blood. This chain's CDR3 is CASSLSGGEAFF. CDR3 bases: TGTGCCAGCAGTTTATCCGGGGGTGAAGCTTTCTTT.